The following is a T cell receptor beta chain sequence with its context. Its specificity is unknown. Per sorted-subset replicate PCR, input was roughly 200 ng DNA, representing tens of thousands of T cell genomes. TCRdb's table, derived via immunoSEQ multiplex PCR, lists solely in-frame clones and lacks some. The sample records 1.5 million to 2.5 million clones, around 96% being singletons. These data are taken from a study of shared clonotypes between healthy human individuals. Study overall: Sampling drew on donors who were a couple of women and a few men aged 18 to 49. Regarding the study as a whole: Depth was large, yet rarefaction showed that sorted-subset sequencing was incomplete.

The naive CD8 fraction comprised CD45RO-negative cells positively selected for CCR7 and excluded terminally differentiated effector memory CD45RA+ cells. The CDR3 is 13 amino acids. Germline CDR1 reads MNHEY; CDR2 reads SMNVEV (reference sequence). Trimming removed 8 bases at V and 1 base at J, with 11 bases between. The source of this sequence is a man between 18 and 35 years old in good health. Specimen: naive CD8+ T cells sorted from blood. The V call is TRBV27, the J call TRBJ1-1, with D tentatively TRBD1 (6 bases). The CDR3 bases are TGTGCCAGCGGGGGGGGCTCGAACACTGAAGCTTTCTTT. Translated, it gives CASGGGSNTEAFF.